The rows below give T cell receptor beta chains drawn from one sample of a study of CXCR3-negative and CXCR3-positive naive CD8 T cells. TCRdb re-called the 5' RACE reads; every CDR3 protein appears as one record, without DNA. Here the sample table reports some 140,000 distinct CDR3 sequences. The sample consisted of naive CXCR3+ CD8+ T cells from blood. All receptors come from a human donor in good health. Some clones in this sample may be carry-over from other donors' samples. The CDR3 runs from the conserved cysteine through the conserved F or W.

V gene: TRBV3-1; J gene: TRBJ2-1; CDR3 protein: CASSLGRGGLYEQFF
V gene: TRBV7-9; J gene: TRBJ2-7; CDR3 protein: CASSPKDGPYEQYF
V gene: TRBV20-1; J gene: TRBJ1-4; CDR3 protein: CSASPGTAVLQRELFF
V gene: TRBV20-1; J gene: TRBJ2-3; CDR3 protein: CSARVPTSGAGTDTQYF
V gene: TRBV4-2; J gene: TRBJ2-1; CDR3 protein: CASSQDGWGAGNEQFF
V gene: TRBV29-1; J gene: TRBJ1-1; CDR3 protein: CSVVVVFWGATEAFF
V gene: TRBV29-1; J gene: TRBJ2-5; CDR3 protein: CSVVNRAVTQYF
V gene: TRBV20-1; J gene: TRBJ2-1; CDR3 protein: CSADPFGNYNEQFF
V gene: TRBV29-1; J gene: TRBJ2-1; CDR3 protein: CSVEGTSGVDYNEQFF
V gene: TRBV29-1; J gene: TRBJ2-7; CDR3 protein: CSVEGGSAPEQYF
V gene: TRBV4-3; J gene: TRBJ2-1; CDR3 protein: CASSQPVSSGHNEQFF
V gene: TRBV5-4; J gene: TRBJ2-5; CDR3 protein: CASSFEGLGEETQYF
V gene: TRBV4-2; J gene: TRBJ2-7; CDR3 protein: CASSQGLAGGDEQYF
V gene: TRBV5-6; J gene: TRBJ1-5; CDR3 protein: CASSADSNQPQHF
V gene: TRBV27; J gene: TRBJ1-4; CDR3 protein: CASSPTGQPREKLFF
V gene: TRBV9; J gene: TRBJ2-3; CDR3 protein: CASSVGSTDTQYF
V gene: TRBV11-2; J gene: TRBJ2-7; CDR3 protein: CASSFVGGYGPEQYF
V gene: TRBV21-1; J gene: TRBJ1-5; CDR3 protein: CASSKVTSGVSNQPQHF
V gene: TRBV28; J gene: TRBJ1-6; CDR3 protein: CASSLGWQGSSPLHF
V gene: TRBV28; J gene: TRBJ2-1; CDR3 protein: CASSFPSRTTTGTKGLAGNEQFF
V gene: TRBV7-9; J gene: TRBJ1-2; CDR3 protein: CASSFSGGSYGYTF
V gene: TRBV12-3/TRBV12-4; J gene: TRBJ2-1; CDR3 protein: CASSPHRGGGSYNEQFF
V gene: TRBV7-6; J gene: TRBJ2-7; CDR3 protein: CASSFGTSGAYEQYF
V gene: TRBV15; J gene: TRBJ1-5; CDR3 protein: CATSRDSGDRVFWDQPQHF
V gene: TRBV25-1; J gene: TRBJ1-2; CDR3 protein: CASSGGTGPLPWGYGYTF
V gene: TRBV29-1; J gene: TRBJ2-3; CDR3 protein: CSVDYTGETTYTQYF
V gene: TRBV20-1; J gene: TRBJ2-1; CDR3 protein: CSARALQPGLAGYEQFF
V gene: TRBV4-1; J gene: TRBJ2-5; CDR3 protein: CASSQGGGATLETQYF
V gene: TRBV5-1; J gene: TRBJ2-7; CDR3 protein: CASSLEASYEQYF
V gene: TRBV2; J gene: TRBJ2-3; CDR3 protein: CASSPHVTDTQYF
V gene: TRBV28; J gene: TRBJ2-3; CDR3 protein: CASSLAKFNWEDTQYF
V gene: TRBV5-5; J gene: TRBJ2-7; CDR3 protein: CASSLAAGGAYEQYF
V gene: TRBV6-5; J gene: TRBJ2-7; CDR3 protein: CASSGPGGPSSYEQYF
V gene: TRBV7-9; J gene: TRBJ1-4; CDR3 protein: CASSLDTTREKLFF
V gene: TRBV6-5; J gene: TRBJ2-7; CDR3 protein: CASSNSGLYEQYF
V gene: TRBV2; J gene: TRBJ1-2; CDR3 protein: CASTSGLTKLNYGYTF
V gene: TRBV4-2; J gene: TRBJ2-2; CDR3 protein: CASSQVAAGAKTGELFF
V gene: TRBV5-1; J gene: TRBJ2-7; CDR3 protein: CASSLDIGDRGYEQYF
V gene: TRBV14; J gene: TRBJ1-1; CDR3 protein: CASSQENTEAFF
V gene: TRBV6-5; J gene: TRBJ2-1; CDR3 protein: CASSYRSELRGEQFF
V gene: TRBV29-1; J gene: TRBJ1-1; CDR3 protein: CSVEWGRVSAEAFF
V gene: TRBV3-1; J gene: TRBJ2-1; CDR3 protein: CASSQEGGKRSSYNEQFF
V gene: TRBV5-1; J gene: TRBJ2-7; CDR3 protein: CASSLVPSESSYEQYF
V gene: TRBV14; J gene: TRBJ2-5; CDR3 protein: CASSRLTGQGDPVKTQYF
V gene: TRBV4-3; J gene: TRBJ2-3; CDR3 protein: CASSQEPDGYTDTQYF
V gene: TRBV7-9; J gene: TRBJ2-7; CDR3 protein: CASSLEGQGYEQYF
V gene: TRBV5-1; J gene: TRBJ2-2; CDR3 protein: CASTEEVAGVTGELFF
V gene: TRBV9; J gene: TRBJ2-1; CDR3 protein: CASSGTSGAGAGNEQFF
V gene: TRBV15; J gene: TRBJ1-6; CDR3 protein: CATSPKGVPSYNSPLHF
V gene: TRBV15; J gene: TRBJ1-1; CDR3 protein: CATSRDIGLDTEAFF
V gene: TRBV29-1; J gene: TRBJ1-1; CDR3 protein: CSVDLGGVEMNTEAFF
V gene: TRBV7-9; J gene: TRBJ2-7; CDR3 protein: CASTPPDPQVRDCF
V gene: TRBV13; J gene: TRBJ2-7; CDR3 protein: CASSLVGREYEQYF
V gene: TRBV20-1; J gene: TRBJ1-1; CDR3 protein: CSARAPGEGTEAFF
V gene: TRBV27; J gene: TRBJ2-7; CDR3 protein: CASSNRASYEQYF
V gene: TRBV12-3/TRBV12-4; J gene: TRBJ2-1; CDR3 protein: CASSFGGRSNEQFF
V gene: TRBV29-1; J gene: TRBJ2-1; CDR3 protein: CSVGWQGTYNEQFF
V gene: TRBV4-1; J gene: TRBJ2-7; CDR3 protein: CASSQVPGIDEQYF